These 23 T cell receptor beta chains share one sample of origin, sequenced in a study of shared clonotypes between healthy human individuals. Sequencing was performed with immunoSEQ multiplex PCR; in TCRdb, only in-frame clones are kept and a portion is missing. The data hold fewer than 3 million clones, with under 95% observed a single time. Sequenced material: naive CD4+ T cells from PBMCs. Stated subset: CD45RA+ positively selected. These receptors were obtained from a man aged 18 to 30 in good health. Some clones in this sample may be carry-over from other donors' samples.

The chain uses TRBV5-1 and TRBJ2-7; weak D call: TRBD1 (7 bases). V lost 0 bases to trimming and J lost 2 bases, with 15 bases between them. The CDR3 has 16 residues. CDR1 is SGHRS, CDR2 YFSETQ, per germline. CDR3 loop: CASSLDPARGAYEQYF. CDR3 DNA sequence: TGCGCCAGCAGCTTGGACCCCGCCAGGGGGGCCTACGAGCAGTACTTC. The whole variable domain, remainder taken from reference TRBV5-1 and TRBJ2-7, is KAGVTQTPRYLIKTRGQQVTLSCSPISGHRSVSWYQQTPGQGLQFLFEYFSETQRNKGNFPGRFSGRQFSNSRSEMNVSTLELGDSALYLCASSLDPARGAYEQYFGPGTRLTVT.

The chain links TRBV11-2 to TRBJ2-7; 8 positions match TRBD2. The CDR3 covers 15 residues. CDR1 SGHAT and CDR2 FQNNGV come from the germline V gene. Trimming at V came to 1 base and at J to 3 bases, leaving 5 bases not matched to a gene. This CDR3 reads CASSLVSSGLYEQYF. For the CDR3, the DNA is TGTGCCAGCAGCTTAGTGTCTAGCGGGCTCTACGAGCAGTACTTC. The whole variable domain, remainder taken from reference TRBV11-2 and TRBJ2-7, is EAGVAQSPRYKIIEKRQSVAFWCNPISGHATLYWYQQILGQGPKLLIQFQNNGVVDDSQLPKDRFSAERLKGVDSTLKIQPAKLEDSAVYLCASSLVSSGLYEQYFGPGTRLTVT.

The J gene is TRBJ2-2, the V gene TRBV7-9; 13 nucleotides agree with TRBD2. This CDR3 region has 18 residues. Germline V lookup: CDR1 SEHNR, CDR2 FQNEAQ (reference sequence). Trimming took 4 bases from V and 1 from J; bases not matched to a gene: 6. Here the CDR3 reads CASSSRTSGSRNTGELFF. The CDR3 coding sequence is TGTGCCAGCAGCTCGAGGACTAGCGGGAGTAGGAACACCGGGGAGCTGTTTTTT.

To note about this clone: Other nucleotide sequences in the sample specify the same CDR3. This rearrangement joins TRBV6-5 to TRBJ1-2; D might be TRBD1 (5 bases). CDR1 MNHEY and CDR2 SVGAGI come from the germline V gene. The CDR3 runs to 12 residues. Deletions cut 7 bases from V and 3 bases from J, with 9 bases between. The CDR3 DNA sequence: TGTGCCAGCACCAAGGGACACTATGGCTACACCTTC. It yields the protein CASTKGHYGYTF.

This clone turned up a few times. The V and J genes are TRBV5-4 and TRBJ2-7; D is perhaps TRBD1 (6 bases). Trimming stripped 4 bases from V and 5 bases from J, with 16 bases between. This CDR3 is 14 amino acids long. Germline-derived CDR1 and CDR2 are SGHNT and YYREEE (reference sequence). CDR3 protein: CASSQRQGSDEQYF. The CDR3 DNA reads TGTGCCAGCAGCCAAAGGCAGGGGAGCGACGAGCAGTACTTC.

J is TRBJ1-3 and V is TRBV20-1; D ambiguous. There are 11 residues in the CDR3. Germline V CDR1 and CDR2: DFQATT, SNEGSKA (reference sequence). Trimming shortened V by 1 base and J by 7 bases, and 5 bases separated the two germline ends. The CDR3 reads CSARVTNTIYF. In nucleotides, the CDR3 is TGCAGTGCTAGAGTTACCAACACCATATATTTT.

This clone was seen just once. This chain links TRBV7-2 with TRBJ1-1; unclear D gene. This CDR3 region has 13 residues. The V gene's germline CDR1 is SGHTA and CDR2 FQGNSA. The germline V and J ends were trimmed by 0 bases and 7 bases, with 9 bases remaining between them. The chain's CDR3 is CASSLALEIEAFF. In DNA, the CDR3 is TGTGCCAGCAGCTTAGCGTTGGAAATTGAAGCTTTCTTT. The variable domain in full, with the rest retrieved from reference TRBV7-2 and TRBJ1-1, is GAGVSQSPSNKVTEKGKDVELRCDPISGHTALYWYRQSLGQGLEFLIYFQGNSAPDKSGLPSDRFSAERTGGSVSTLTIQRTQQEDSAVYLCASSLALEIEAFFGQGTRLTVV.

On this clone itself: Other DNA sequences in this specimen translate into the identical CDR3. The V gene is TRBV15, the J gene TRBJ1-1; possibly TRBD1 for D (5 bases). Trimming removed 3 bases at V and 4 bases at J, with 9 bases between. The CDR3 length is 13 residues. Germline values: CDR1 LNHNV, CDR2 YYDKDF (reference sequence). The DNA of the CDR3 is TGTGCCACCAGCAGGGGTAGGGGCACTGAAGCTTTCTTT. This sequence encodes CATSRGRGTEAFF.

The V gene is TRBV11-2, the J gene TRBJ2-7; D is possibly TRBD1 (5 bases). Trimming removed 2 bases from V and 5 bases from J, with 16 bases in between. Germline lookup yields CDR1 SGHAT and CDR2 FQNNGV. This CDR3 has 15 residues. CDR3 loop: CASSLLGRVLDEQYF. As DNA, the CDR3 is TGTGCCAGCAGCTTATTAGGCAGGGTCCTCGACGAGCAGTACTTC.

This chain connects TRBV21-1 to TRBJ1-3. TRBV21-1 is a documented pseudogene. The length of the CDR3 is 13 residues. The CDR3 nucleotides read TGTGCCACCACTCTGGTCTCCCCCGACACCATATATTTT. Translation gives CATTLVSPDTIYF.

CDR3 residues: CSARGTSGNVYLVSYNEQFF. The CDR3 DNA sequence: TGCAGCGCCCGCGGGACTAGCGGGAATGTCTATTTGGTCTCCTACAATGAGCAGTTCTTC. The V call is TRBV29-1, the J call TRBJ2-1; 13 bases align to TRBD2. Trimming took 7 bases from V and 0 from J; bases not matched to a gene: 18. CDR1 is SQVTM, CDR2 ANQGSEA, per germline. CDR3 length: 20 amino acids.

CDR3 nucleotides: TGTGCCAGCAGCTTAGGGTTAGCAGAGAACACTGAAGCTTTCTTT. Its protein is CASSLGLAENTEAFF. This chain links TRBV7-3 with TRBJ1-1; D gene unclear. V dropped 2 bases and J dropped 1 base, with 11 bases sitting between them. Germline V gene data show CDR1 as SGHTA and CDR2 as FQGTGA. This CDR3 region has 15 residues.

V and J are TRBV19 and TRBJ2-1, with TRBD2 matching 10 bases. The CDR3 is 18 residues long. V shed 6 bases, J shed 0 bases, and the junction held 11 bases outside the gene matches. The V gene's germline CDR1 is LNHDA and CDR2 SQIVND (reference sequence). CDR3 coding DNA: TGTGCCAGTAGCACTCTTCTAGCGGGGGCGAGCTCCTACAATGAGCAGTTCTTC. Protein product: CASSTLLAGASSYNEQFF.

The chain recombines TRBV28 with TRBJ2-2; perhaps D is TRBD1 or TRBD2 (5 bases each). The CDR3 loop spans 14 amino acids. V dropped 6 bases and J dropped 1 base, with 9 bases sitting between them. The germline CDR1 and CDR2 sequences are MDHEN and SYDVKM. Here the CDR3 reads CASSPGRNTGELFF. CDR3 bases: TGTGCCAGCAGCCCGGGACGGAACACCGGGGAGCTGTTTTTT.

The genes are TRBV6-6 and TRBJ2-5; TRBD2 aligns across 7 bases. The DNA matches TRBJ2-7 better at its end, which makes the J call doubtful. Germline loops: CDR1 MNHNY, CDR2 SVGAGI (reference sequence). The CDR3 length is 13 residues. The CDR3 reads CASTRGDGYEQYF. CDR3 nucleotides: TGTGCCAGCACCCGGGGGGACGGCTACGAGCAGTACTTC.

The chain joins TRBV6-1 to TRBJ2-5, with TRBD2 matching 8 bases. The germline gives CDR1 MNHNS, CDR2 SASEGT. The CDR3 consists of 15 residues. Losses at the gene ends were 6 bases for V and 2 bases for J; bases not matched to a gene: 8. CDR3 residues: CASRVFRGGQETQYF. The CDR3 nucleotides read TGTGCCAGCAGGGTCTTTCGCGGGGGGCAAGAGACCCAGTACTTC.

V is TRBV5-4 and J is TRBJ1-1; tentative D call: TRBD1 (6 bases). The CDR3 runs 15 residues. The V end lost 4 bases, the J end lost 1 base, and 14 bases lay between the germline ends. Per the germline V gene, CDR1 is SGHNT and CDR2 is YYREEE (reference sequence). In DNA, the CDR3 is TGTGCCAGCAGCCGACCCCGACAGGCGAACACTGAAGCTTTCTTT. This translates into CASSRPRQANTEAFF.

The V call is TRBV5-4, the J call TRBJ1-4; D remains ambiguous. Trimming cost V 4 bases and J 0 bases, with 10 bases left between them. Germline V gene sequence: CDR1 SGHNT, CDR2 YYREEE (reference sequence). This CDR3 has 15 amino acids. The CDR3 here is CASSVSPATNEKLFF. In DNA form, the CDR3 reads TGTGCCAGCAGCGTCTCGCCTGCAACTAATGAAAAACTGTTTTTT.

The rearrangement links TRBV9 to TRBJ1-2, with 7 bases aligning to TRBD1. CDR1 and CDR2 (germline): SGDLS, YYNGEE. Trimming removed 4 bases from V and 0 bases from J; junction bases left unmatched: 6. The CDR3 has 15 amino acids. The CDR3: CASSQGTVANYGYTF. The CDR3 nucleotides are TGTGCCAGCAGCCAAGGGACAGTAGCTAACTATGGCTACACCTTC.

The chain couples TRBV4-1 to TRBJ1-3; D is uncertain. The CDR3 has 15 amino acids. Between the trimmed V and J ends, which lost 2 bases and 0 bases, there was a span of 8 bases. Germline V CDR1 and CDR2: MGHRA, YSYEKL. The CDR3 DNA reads TGCGCCAGCAGCCAAATAAGCTCCTCTGGAAACACCATATATTTT. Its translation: CASSQISSSGNTIYF.

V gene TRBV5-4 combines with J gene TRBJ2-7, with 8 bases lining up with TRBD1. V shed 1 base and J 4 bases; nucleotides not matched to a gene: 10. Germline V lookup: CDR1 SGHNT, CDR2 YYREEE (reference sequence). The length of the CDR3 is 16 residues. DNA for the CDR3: TGTGCCAGCAGCTTGTCCCCTCTAAACAGGGGGTACGAGCAGTACTTC. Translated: CASSLSPLNRGYEQYF.

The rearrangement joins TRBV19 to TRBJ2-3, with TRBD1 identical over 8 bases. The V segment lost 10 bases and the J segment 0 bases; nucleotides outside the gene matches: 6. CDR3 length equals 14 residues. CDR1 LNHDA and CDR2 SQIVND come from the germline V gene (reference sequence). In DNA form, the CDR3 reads TGTGCCACCGGACAGGGCTATAGCACAGATACGCAGTATTTT. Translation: CATGQGYSTDTQYF.

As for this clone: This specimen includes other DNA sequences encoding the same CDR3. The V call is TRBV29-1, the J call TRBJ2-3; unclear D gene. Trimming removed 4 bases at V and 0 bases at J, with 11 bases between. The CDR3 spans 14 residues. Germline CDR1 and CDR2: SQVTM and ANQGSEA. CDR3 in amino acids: CSVVETASTDTQYF. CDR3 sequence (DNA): TGCAGCGTTGTTGAAACTGCTAGCACAGATACGCAGTATTTT.